The TCR beta chain under discussion was sequenced for a study of PD-L1 blockade in urothelial cancer. Background on the study: From about 2014, patients received atezolizumab, given as 1,200 mg intravenously every 3 weeks. Patients arrived having already received 0 to 3 prior chemotherapy regimens. The analyses of blood took place 3 weeks (second dose) and 6 weeks after treatment start.

The repertoire was sequenced with immunoSEQ multiplex PCR; TCRdb's copy has only in-frame clones and lacks some. Of around 33,000 clones detected, about 80% appear once; the ten largest clones hold 3.5% to 4%. Between the trimmed V and J ends, which lost 3 bases and 6 bases, there was a span of 14 bases. The CDR3 has 15 amino acids. Germline V lookup: CDR1 MDHEN, CDR2 SYDVKM. The material was PBMCs, obtained around atezolizumab (anti-PD-L1) treatment. The chain recombines TRBV28 with TRBJ1-4; the D gene is possibly TRBD1 (6 bases). This receptor was obtained from a man in his 70s with urothelial cancer. The CDR3 loop is CASSFKGEWDEKLFF. In DNA form, the CDR3 reads TGTGCCAGCAGTTTTAAGGGGGAATGGGATGAAAAACTGTTTTTT.